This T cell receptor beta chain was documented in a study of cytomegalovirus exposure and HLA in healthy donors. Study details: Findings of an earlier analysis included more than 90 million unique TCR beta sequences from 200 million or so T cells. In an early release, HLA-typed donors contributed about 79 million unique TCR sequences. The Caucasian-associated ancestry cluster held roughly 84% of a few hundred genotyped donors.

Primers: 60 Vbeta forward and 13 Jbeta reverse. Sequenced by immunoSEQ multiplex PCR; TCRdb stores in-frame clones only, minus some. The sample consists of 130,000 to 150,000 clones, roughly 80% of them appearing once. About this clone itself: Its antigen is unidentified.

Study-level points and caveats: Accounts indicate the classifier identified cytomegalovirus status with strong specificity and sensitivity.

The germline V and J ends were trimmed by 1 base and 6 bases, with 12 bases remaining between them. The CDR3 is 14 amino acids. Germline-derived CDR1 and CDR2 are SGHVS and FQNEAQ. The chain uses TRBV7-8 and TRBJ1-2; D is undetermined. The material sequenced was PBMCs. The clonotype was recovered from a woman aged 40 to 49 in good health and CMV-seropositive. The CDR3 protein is CASSLVRDSNGYTF. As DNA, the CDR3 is TGTGCCAGCAGCTTAGTTAGAGACTCAAATGGCTACACCTTC.